By share of the sample, the clone carrying this TCR beta chain is medium-sized. As yet, its antigen is unknown. The data are from a study of spatial heterogeneity in lung cancer. Overall study results and limits: Tumor mutation count correlated with how many alpha and beta TCRs expanded intratumorally.

Each CDR3 protein gets one entry after TCRdb re-called the 5' RACE reads with MiXCR. In the table there are a few thousand distinct CDR3 sequences, roughly 5% of which are singletons. Time point here: sample taken at primary tumor resection. The origin of this receptor is a male donor with early-stage non-small cell lung cancer. The sequencing used lung tumor tissue, collected at surgery.

The CDR3 DNA reads TGCGCCAGCAGTCAATCGATACAGGGACCAGATACGCAGTATTTT. This codes for CASSQSIQGPDTQYF. V and J are TRBV23-1 and TRBJ2-3, with D perhaps TRBD1 (6 bases). TRBV23-1 is identified as an open reading frame with a role that is uncertain. V was pared by 0 bases and J by 4 bases, with 11 bases between. The CDR3 spans 15 residues.